This T cell receptor (beta chain) comes out of a study of T cell repertoires in cytomegalovirus infection. This CDR3 has 13 amino acids. Germline lookup yields CDR1 LNHDA and CDR2 SQIVND (reference sequence). V shed 7 bases and J 6 bases; nucleotides not matched to a gene: 3. This clonotype was seen a handful of times. Its antigen is currently unknown. Study-wide points: Ex vivo, HLA-C-restricted CMV-specific TCR beta clonotypes prevailed over the rest of the response.

MiXCR was run by TCRdb on the reads, yielding one entry per CDR3 protein. The repertoire includes about 200,000 distinct CDR3 sequences, 9.5% of them detected once, and roughly 5% sits in the top ten. The chain has TRBV19 and TRBJ2-2; 9 nucleotides align to TRBD2. Sequenced input: PBMCs. This receptor was identified in a human donor in good health (CMV status not recorded). Some clones in this sample may be carry-over from other donors' samples. The CDR3 sequence: CASNSGSPGELFF. CDR3 bases: TGTGCCAGTAATAGCGGGAGTCCCGGGGAGCTGTTTTTT.